Listed below are T cell receptor beta chains from one sample, sequenced in a study of human T cells and chemical hapten exposure. MiXCR, run by TCRdb on the RACE reads, gives a single entry per CDR3 protein. The sample lists a few hundred thousand distinct CDR3 sequences; about 5% were seen once. The sample was whole blood, taken in connection with sensitization to the hapten diphenylcyclopropenone (DPC). These receptors originate from a woman aged 18-29 years with alopecia areata. Some clones in this sample may be carry-over from other donors' samples. Each CDR3 is given with its conserved first and last residue. The D gene is left open where the match is weak. The listing skips clone size in some rows; elsewhere it reads once, few, many or a size class.

d_call: NA; v_call: TRBV29-1; clone_size: few; j_call: TRBJ2-3; cdr3_nt: TGCAGCGTTCCGGGAACAGCAGATACGCAGTATTTT; cdr3_aa: CSVPGTADTQYF
d_call: NA; v_call: TRBV29-1; clone_size: many; j_call: TRBJ2-1; cdr3_nt: TGCAGCGTTAGATCAAGCTCCTACAATGAGCAGTTCTTC; cdr3_aa: CSVRSSSYNEQFF
d_call: TRBD2; v_call: TRBV3-1; clone_size: NA; j_call: TRBJ2-3; cdr3_nt: TGTGCCAGCAGCCGAAGCGGGGGGGCCTCAGATACGCAGTATTTT; cdr3_aa: CASSRSGGASDTQYF
d_call: TRBD1; v_call: TRBV13; clone_size: many; j_call: TRBJ2-3; cdr3_nt: TGTGCCAGCAGCACTCACTCCGGGACAGATTACACAGATACGCAGTATTTT; cdr3_aa: CASSTHSGTDYTDTQYF
d_call: TRBD1; v_call: TRBV10-3; clone_size: many; j_call: TRBJ1-5; cdr3_nt: TGTGCCATCAGCCGGGACAGGGATCAGCCCCAGCATTTT; cdr3_aa: CAISRDRDQPQHF
d_call: NA; v_call: TRBV24-1; clone_size: many; j_call: TRBJ1-1; cdr3_nt: TGTGCCACCAGTGGTTGGAACACTGAAGCTTTCTTT; cdr3_aa: CATSGWNTEAFF
d_call: NA; v_call: TRBV27; clone_size: many; j_call: TRBJ1-6; cdr3_nt: TGTGCCAGCAGTCTTACCTGGGATGTTGGTAATTCACCCCTCCACTTT; cdr3_aa: CASSLTWDVGNSPLHF
d_call: NA; v_call: TRBV3-1; clone_size: NA; j_call: TRBJ2-1; cdr3_nt: TGTGCCAGCAGCACTGCAGCCTACAATGAGCAGTTCTTC; cdr3_aa: CASSTAAYNEQFF
d_call: TRBD2; v_call: TRBV3-1; clone_size: NA; j_call: TRBJ2-5; cdr3_nt: TGTGCCAGCAGCCCACGAGCGGGGGAGGAGACCCAGTACTTC; cdr3_aa: CASSPRAGEETQYF
d_call: NA; v_call: TRBV5-1; clone_size: many; j_call: TRBJ2-5; cdr3_nt: TGCGCCAGCAGCTACGACTCGACTGCAGAGACCCAGTACTTC; cdr3_aa: CASSYDSTAETQYF
d_call: NA; v_call: TRBV4-1; clone_size: NA; j_call: TRBJ2-4; cdr3_nt: TGCGCCAGCAGCCCAAGGGGGGGACAGAAAAACATTCAGTACTTC; cdr3_aa: CASSPRGGQKNIQYF
d_call: NA; v_call: TRBV12-3/TRBV12-4; clone_size: NA; j_call: TRBJ1-2; cdr3_nt: TGTGCCAGCAGTTTTACAGCATCGGACTATGGCTACACCTTC; cdr3_aa: CASSFTASDYGYTF
d_call: NA; v_call: TRBV29-1; clone_size: many; j_call: TRBJ1-3; cdr3_nt: TGCAGCGTTGCAGTCTCCGGAAACACCATATATTTT; cdr3_aa: CSVAVSGNTIYF
d_call: TRBD1; v_call: TRBV2; clone_size: many; j_call: TRBJ1-1; cdr3_nt: TGTGCCAGCAGAAACAGGGGGCTGAACACTGAAGCTTTCTTT; cdr3_aa: CASRNRGLNTEAFF
d_call: NA; v_call: TRBV12-3/TRBV12-4; clone_size: many; j_call: TRBJ2-1; cdr3_nt: TGTGCCAGCAGTTTGTCTCTCCACCCCGATACTTTC; cdr3_aa: CASSLSLHPDTF
d_call: NA; v_call: TRBV29-1; clone_size: many; j_call: TRBJ1-5; cdr3_nt: TGCAGCGTTGAACTCCAGGGAGGTCAGCCCCAGCATTTT; cdr3_aa: CSVELQGGQPQHF
d_call: TRBD1; v_call: TRBV5-6; clone_size: NA; j_call: TRBJ2-7; cdr3_nt: TGTGCCAGCAACCACCCGGGACAGGGGTCTTACGAGCAGTACTTC; cdr3_aa: CASNHPGQGSYEQYF
d_call: NA; v_call: TRBV20-1; clone_size: NA; j_call: TRBJ1-2; cdr3_nt: TGCAGTGCAGAAGGAGCCTATGGCTACACCTTC; cdr3_aa: CSAEGAYGYTF
d_call: NA; v_call: TRBV18; clone_size: NA; j_call: TRBJ1-1; cdr3_nt: TGTGCCAGCTCATCGGAGGGGGCTGAAGCTTTCTTT; cdr3_aa: CASSSEGAEAFF
d_call: TRBD2; v_call: TRBV7-9; clone_size: NA; j_call: TRBJ2-7; cdr3_nt: TGTGCCAGCGAAGCCGTAGCGGGGGCCGTCTACGAGCAGTACTTC; cdr3_aa: CASEAVAGAVYEQYF
d_call: TRBD2; v_call: TRBV6-5; clone_size: few; j_call: TRBJ2-1; cdr3_nt: TGTGCCAGCAGTTACTCTACTAGCGGGGGACACAATGAGCAGTTCTTC; cdr3_aa: CASSYSTSGGHNEQFF
d_call: NA; v_call: TRBV6-5; clone_size: few; j_call: TRBJ2-6; cdr3_nt: TGTGCCAGCATCGGAACCGGATCTGGGGCCAACGTCCTGACTTTC; cdr3_aa: CASIGTGSGANVLTF
d_call: NA; v_call: TRBV5-1; clone_size: few; j_call: TRBJ2-7; cdr3_nt: TGCGCCAGCAGCACGCCGACCGAGGACGAGCAGTACTTC; cdr3_aa: CASSTPTEDEQYF
d_call: NA; v_call: TRBV12-3/TRBV12-4; clone_size: many; j_call: TRBJ1-1; cdr3_nt: TGTGCCAGCAGTTTGGCAGGGCCGGGCACTGAAGCTTTCTTT; cdr3_aa: CASSLAGPGTEAFF
d_call: TRBD2; v_call: TRBV20-1; clone_size: few; j_call: TRBJ2-1; cdr3_nt: TGCAGTGCTAGCCTAGCGGGGAACACTAGGAATGAGCAGTTCTTC; cdr3_aa: CSASLAGNTRNEQFF
d_call: NA; v_call: TRBV20-1; clone_size: few; j_call: TRBJ2-1; cdr3_nt: TGCAGTGCTACGCCCCCCGGGTACAATGAGCAGTTCTTC; cdr3_aa: CSATPPGYNEQFF
d_call: TRBD1; v_call: TRBV4-2; clone_size: few; j_call: TRBJ1-2; cdr3_nt: TGTGCCAGCCGAAGGACAGGGACTGGTGAAGGGCCCTTTGGGGTCTTC; cdr3_aa: CASRRTGTGEGPFGVF
d_call: NA; v_call: TRBV12-3/TRBV12-4; clone_size: few; j_call: TRBJ2-2; cdr3_nt: TGTGCCAGCAGTTTAGACAGAACATACTGGGAGCTGTTTTTT; cdr3_aa: CASSLDRTYWELFF
d_call: NA; v_call: TRBV7-2; clone_size: NA; j_call: TRBJ1-4; cdr3_nt: TGTGCCAGCAGCTTAGCAAAGACAACTAATGAAAAACTGTTTTTT; cdr3_aa: CASSLAKTTNEKLFF
d_call: TRBD2; v_call: TRBV7-3; clone_size: many; j_call: TRBJ2-1; cdr3_nt: TGTGCCAGCAGCTCAGGACTAGCGGGGGGGCAAAATGAGCAGTTCTTC; cdr3_aa: CASSSGLAGGQNEQFF
d_call: NA; v_call: TRBV12-5; clone_size: many; j_call: TRBJ2-7; cdr3_nt: TGTGCTAGTGGTTTACTTAGCTACGAGCAGTACTTC; cdr3_aa: CASGLLSYEQYF
d_call: TRBD2; v_call: TRBV6-5; clone_size: many; j_call: TRBJ2-2; cdr3_nt: TGTGCCAGCAGTTCACTAGCGGGGACGAACACCGGGGAGCTGTTTTTT; cdr3_aa: CASSSLAGTNTGELFF
d_call: TRBD1; v_call: TRBV29-1; clone_size: NA; j_call: TRBJ1-2; cdr3_nt: TGCAGCGGTGGACAGGAGGTTGGAGGCATAGGCTACACCTTC; cdr3_aa: CSGGQEVGGIGYTF
d_call: NA; v_call: TRBV2; clone_size: NA; j_call: TRBJ2-1; cdr3_nt: TGTGCCAGCAGTGACGAAGCCCGGGGGACCCGCTCCTACAATGAGCAGTTCTTC; cdr3_aa: CASSDEARGTRSYNEQFF
d_call: NA; v_call: TRBV29-1; clone_size: NA; j_call: TRBJ1-1; cdr3_nt: TGCAGCGTTAGCGAGGGATCGGGGGCTTTCTTT; cdr3_aa: CSVSEGSGAFF
d_call: TRBD2; v_call: TRBV10-3; clone_size: NA; j_call: TRBJ2-1; cdr3_nt: TGTGCCATCAGTGAGTCAGGAGCGGGGGGGCCAGGCAATGAGCAGTTCTTC; cdr3_aa: CAISESGAGGPGNEQFF
d_call: TRBD1; v_call: TRBV6-5; clone_size: many; j_call: TRBJ1-1; cdr3_nt: TGTGCCAGCGAAGGACAGGGGGGGACTGAAGCTTTCTTT; cdr3_aa: CASEGQGGTEAFF
d_call: TRBD1; v_call: TRBV6-5; clone_size: NA; j_call: TRBJ1-2; cdr3_nt: TGTGCCAGCAGTTACTCCCTAGACAGGGGAGGCTACACCTTC; cdr3_aa: CASSYSLDRGGYTF
d_call: NA; v_call: TRBV2; clone_size: NA; j_call: TRBJ1-2; cdr3_nt: TGTGCCAGCAGTGAAGACGGTACCTATGGCTACACCTTC; cdr3_aa: CASSEDGTYGYTF
d_call: TRBD1; v_call: TRBV18; clone_size: many; j_call: TRBJ2-5; cdr3_nt: TGTGCCAGCTCACCACGACAGGGGGATAAAGAGACCCAGTACTTC; cdr3_aa: CASSPRQGDKETQYF
d_call: NA; v_call: TRBV29-1; clone_size: many; j_call: TRBJ1-2; cdr3_nt: TGCAGCGTTTCCTATGTGCGTGGTGGCTACACCTTC; cdr3_aa: CSVSYVRGGYTF
d_call: NA; v_call: TRBV4-3; clone_size: NA; j_call: TRBJ2-6; cdr3_nt: TGCGCCAGCAGCCAATCACGGACAGACTCTGGGGCCAACGTCCTGACTTTC; cdr3_aa: CASSQSRTDSGANVLTF
d_call: TRBD2; v_call: TRBV2; clone_size: many; j_call: TRBJ2-3; cdr3_nt: TGTGCCAGCAGTGAGGAGCTTAGCGGGGGGCCCCCGTATTTT; cdr3_aa: CASSEELSGGPPYF
d_call: NA; v_call: TRBV7-2; clone_size: few; j_call: TRBJ1-5; cdr3_nt: TGTGCCAGCAGCTTAGGGGTAGGTGCGCCCCAGCATTTT; cdr3_aa: CASSLGVGAPQHF
d_call: TRBD1; v_call: TRBV7-2; clone_size: many; j_call: TRBJ1-4; cdr3_nt: TGTGCCAGCAGCCCCACGCGACAGGGAAATGAAAAACTGTTTTTT; cdr3_aa: CASSPTRQGNEKLFF
d_call: NA; v_call: TRBV12-3/TRBV12-4; clone_size: NA; j_call: TRBJ1-6; cdr3_nt: TGTGCCAGCAGTTTAGAGCTGGGCTCACCCCTCCACTTT; cdr3_aa: CASSLELGSPLHF
d_call: NA; v_call: TRBV7-2; clone_size: NA; j_call: TRBJ2-3; cdr3_nt: TGTGCCAGCAGCTTATTACGAAGAGATACGCAGTATTTT; cdr3_aa: CASSLLRRDTQYF
d_call: TRBD2; v_call: TRBV12-3/TRBV12-4; clone_size: NA; j_call: TRBJ2-3; cdr3_nt: TGTGCCAGCAGTTCAATAGCGGGGTCAGATACGCAGTATTTT; cdr3_aa: CASSSIAGSDTQYF
d_call: NA; v_call: TRBV7-2; clone_size: NA; j_call: TRBJ1-6; cdr3_nt: TGTGCCATCTCGAACAGGACCTTCTCCTATAATTCACCCCTCCACTTT; cdr3_aa: CAISNRTFSYNSPLHF
d_call: NA; v_call: TRBV29-1; clone_size: few; j_call: TRBJ1-3; cdr3_nt: TGCAGCGGGCCGGGGCAGGGCTCTGGAAACACCATATATTTT; cdr3_aa: CSGPGQGSGNTIYF
d_call: NA; v_call: TRBV12-3/TRBV12-4; clone_size: many; j_call: TRBJ2-3; cdr3_nt: TGTGCCACGGGGAGGAGCACAGATACGCAGTATTTT; cdr3_aa: CATGRSTDTQYF
d_call: TRBD1; v_call: TRBV3-1; clone_size: many; j_call: TRBJ1-5; cdr3_nt: TGTGCCAGCAGCCAATTCGGGACAGTGAATCAGCCCCAGCATTTT; cdr3_aa: CASSQFGTVNQPQHF
d_call: NA; v_call: TRBV5-1; clone_size: many; j_call: TRBJ2-7; cdr3_nt: TGCGCCAGCAGCCCGAAAGACAGCCACCCTTACGAGCAGTACTTC; cdr3_aa: CASSPKDSHPYEQYF